These T cell receptor beta chains were read from a single sample in a study of identical twins. TCRdb redid the calling of the 5' RACE reads with MiXCR, one entry per CDR3 protein. Among approximately 500,000 distinct CDR3 sequences listed, 24% were seen once. A further study also used this sample, focusing on T cells expressing NK-cell markers.

Sequenced sample: CD4+ T cells sorted from blood. These receptors originate from a woman aged 18-29 years in good health. Each CDR3 is given with its conserved first and last residue. D genes are given only for firm matches. Size is stated for part of the rows, as once, few or many counts, or as a class when the clone is expanded.

CDR3: CASSFLTSGRIYEQYF
DNA: TGTGCCAGCAGCTTCCTTACTAGCGGGAGGATCTACGAGCAGTACTTC
J: TRBJ2-7
V: TRBV11-2
D: TRBD2
size: once

CDR3: CASRKWGETQYF
DNA: TGTGCCAGCAGGAAGTGGGGAGAGACCCAGTACTTC
J: TRBJ2-5
V: TRBV6-5
D: -
size: -

CDR3: CASNGRGRVNSPLHF
DNA: TGTGCCAGCAATGGTAGAGGACGGGTGAATTCACCCCTCCACTTT
J: TRBJ1-6
V: TRBV2
D: -
size: -

CDR3: CASSLETSGSTDTQYF
DNA: TGTGCCAGCAGTTTAGAGACTAGCGGAAGCACAGATACGCAGTATTTT
J: TRBJ2-3
V: TRBV12-3/TRBV12-4
D: TRBD2
size: few

CDR3: CASSQEGTSGRETQYF
DNA: TGTGCCAGCAGCCAAGAGGGGACTAGCGGGAGAGAGACCCAGTACTTC
J: TRBJ2-5
V: TRBV4-2
D: TRBD2
size: few

CDR3: CASSRRKTSGGQETQYF
DNA: TGTGCCAGTAGTAGGAGGAAGACTAGCGGGGGTCAAGAGACCCAGTACTTC
J: TRBJ2-5
V: TRBV19
D: TRBD2
size: -

CDR3: CATSWGRAKNIQYF
DNA: TGTGCCACCTCTTGGGGAAGAGCCAAAAACATTCAGTACTTC
J: TRBJ2-4
V: TRBV12-3/TRBV12-4
D: -
size: few

CDR3: CASSGQGNTGELFF
DNA: TGTGCCAGCAGTGGACAGGGGAACACCGGGGAGCTGTTTTTT
J: TRBJ2-2
V: TRBV12-3/TRBV12-4
D: TRBD1
size: many

CDR3: CSAYMTPGQGAGDYGYTF
DNA: TGCAGTGCTTATATGACGCCGGGACAGGGGGCTGGAGACTATGGCTACACCTTC
J: TRBJ1-2
V: TRBV20-1
D: TRBD1
size: -

CDR3: CASSQTAGVTWAEQYF
DNA: TGCGCCAGCAGCCAAACGGCCGGCGTGACGTGGGCCGAGCAGTACTTC
J: TRBJ2-7
V: TRBV5-1
D: -
size: -

CDR3: CASSAGVAVGLGVTQYF
DNA: TGTGCCAGCAGCGCCGGGGTGGCAGTCGGTTTGGGAGTTACGCAGTATTTT
J: TRBJ2-3
V: TRBV9
D: -
size: -

CDR3: CASSYVASWTDTQYF
DNA: TGTGCCAGCAGTTACGTTGCAAGTTGGACAGATACGCAGTATTTT
J: TRBJ2-3
V: TRBV6-5
D: -
size: few

CDR3: CASKTGGAGTDTQYF
DNA: TGCGCCAGCAAAACCGGGGGGGCAGGCACAGATACGCAGTATTTT
J: TRBJ2-3
V: TRBV10-2
D: TRBD2
size: -

CDR3: CASSTYRGHQPQHF
DNA: TGTGCCAGCAGCACTTACAGGGGTCATCAGCCCCAGCATTTT
J: TRBJ1-5
V: TRBV7-2
D: TRBD1
size: many

CDR3: CSARLAGLYEQYF
DNA: TGCAGTGCTAGATTAGCGGGCCTTTACGAGCAGTACTTC
J: TRBJ2-7
V: TRBV20-1
D: TRBD2
size: few

CDR3: CASSPPGRLGTQYF
DNA: TGTGCCAGCTCACCACCGGGACGCCTTGGTACGCAGTATTTT
J: TRBJ2-3
V: TRBV18
D: -
size: -

CDR3: CATRRGRDTDTQYF
DNA: TGTGCCACGCGCCGCGGGAGGGATACAGATACGCAGTATTTT
J: TRBJ2-3
V: TRBV10-3
D: TRBD2
size: -

CDR3: CASSRTGATGELFF
DNA: TGTGCCAGCAGCCGGACAGGGGCCACCGGGGAGCTGTTTTTT
J: TRBJ2-2
V: TRBV3-1
D: TRBD1
size: -

CDR3: CASSFFGVQGSHGELFF
DNA: TGTGCCAGCAGTTTTTTTGGGGTACAGGGCAGTCACGGGGAGCTGTTTTTT
J: TRBJ2-2
V: TRBV12-3/TRBV12-4
D: -
size: few

CDR3: CASHKTLAGRYEQYF
DNA: TGCGCCAGCCACAAAACACTAGCGGGACGCTACGAGCAGTACTTC
J: TRBJ2-7
V: TRBV5-1
D: TRBD2
size: -

CDR3: CASTQRPFSHEQFF
DNA: TGTGCCAGCACTCAGAGGCCTTTTTCGCATGAGCAGTTCTTC
J: TRBJ2-1
V: TRBV9
D: -
size: -

CDR3: CSARGQVWNEKLFF
DNA: TGCAGTGCTAGGGGACAAGTGTGGAATGAAAAACTGTTTTTT
J: TRBJ1-4
V: TRBV20-1
D: -
size: few

CDR3: CASSLSGVENEQFF
DNA: TGTGCCAGCAGCTTATCGGGAGTTGAGAATGAGCAGTTCTTC
J: TRBJ2-1
V: TRBV11-2
D: -
size: -

CDR3: CSADDRGYEQYF
DNA: TGCAGTGCAGACGACAGGGGATACGAGCAGTACTTC
J: TRBJ2-7
V: TRBV20-1
D: TRBD1
size: few

CDR3: CASSQVGVGKNIQYF
DNA: TGTGCCAGCAGCCAAGTTGGGGTAGGGAAAAACATTCAGTACTTC
J: TRBJ2-4
V: TRBV14
D: -
size: -

CDR3: CASKTSGSGELFF
DNA: TGTGCCAGCAAGACTAGCGGGTCCGGGGAGCTGTTTTTT
J: TRBJ2-2
V: TRBV6-2/TRBV6-3
D: TRBD2
size: few

CDR3: CASSLFGGYEQYF
DNA: TGTGCTAGCAGCTTATTCGGGGGCTACGAGCAGTACTTC
J: TRBJ2-7
V: TRBV7-7
D: -
size: few

CDR3: CATSDPTGTGVETQYF
DNA: TGTGCCACCAGTGATCCAACCGGGACAGGGGTGGAGACCCAGTACTTC
J: TRBJ2-5
V: TRBV24-1
D: TRBD1
size: few

CDR3: CSTYEQYF
DNA: TGCAGTACCTACGAGCAGTACTTC
J: TRBJ2-7
V: TRBV20-1
D: -
size: few

CDR3: CASSRGLAGTTQYF
DNA: TGTGCCAGCAGCAGGGGACTAGCGGGGACAACCCAGTACTTC
J: TRBJ2-5
V: TRBV7-9
D: TRBD2
size: many

CDR3: CASRPDGGGEQYF
DNA: TGTGCCAGCCGGCCGGATGGGGGCGGCGAGCAGTACTTC
J: TRBJ2-7
V: TRBV6-1
D: -
size: few

CDR3: CASRRTGVFGYTF
DNA: TGTGCCAGCAGAAGGACAGGGGTGTTTGGCTACACCTTC
J: TRBJ1-2
V: TRBV27
D: TRBD1
size: few

CDR3: CASSLSVGLYEQFF
DNA: TGTGCCAGCAGCCTCTCGGTTGGGCTTTATGAGCAGTTCTTC
J: TRBJ2-1
V: TRBV12-3/TRBV12-4
D: -
size: -

CDR3: CASRFPATEAFF
DNA: TGTGCCAGCAGGTTCCCCGCTACTGAAGCTTTCTTT
J: TRBJ1-1
V: TRBV7-2
D: -
size: few

CDR3: CASSLSGQIETQYF
DNA: TGTGCCAGCAGTTTGTCAGGACAGATAGAGACCCAGTACTTC
J: TRBJ2-5
V: TRBV12-3/TRBV12-4
D: -
size: -

CDR3: CSVESRNYEQYF
DNA: TGCAGCGTTGAAAGCAGGAACTACGAGCAGTACTTC
J: TRBJ2-7
V: TRBV29-1
D: -
size: -

CDR3: CASSDEGGHEQFF
DNA: TGTGCCAGCAGTGACGAAGGGGGCCATGAGCAGTTCTTC
J: TRBJ2-1
V: TRBV6-4
D: TRBD1
size: -

CDR3: CSAEPGGSYNEQFF
DNA: TGCAGTGCTGAGCCAGGGGGGTCCTACAATGAGCAGTTCTTC
J: TRBJ2-1
V: TRBV20-1
D: -
size: few

CDR3: CASSQEISGTDYGYTF
DNA: TGTGCCAGCAGCCAAGAAATATCCGGGACAGACTATGGCTACACCTTC
J: TRBJ1-2
V: TRBV4-2
D: TRBD1
size: -